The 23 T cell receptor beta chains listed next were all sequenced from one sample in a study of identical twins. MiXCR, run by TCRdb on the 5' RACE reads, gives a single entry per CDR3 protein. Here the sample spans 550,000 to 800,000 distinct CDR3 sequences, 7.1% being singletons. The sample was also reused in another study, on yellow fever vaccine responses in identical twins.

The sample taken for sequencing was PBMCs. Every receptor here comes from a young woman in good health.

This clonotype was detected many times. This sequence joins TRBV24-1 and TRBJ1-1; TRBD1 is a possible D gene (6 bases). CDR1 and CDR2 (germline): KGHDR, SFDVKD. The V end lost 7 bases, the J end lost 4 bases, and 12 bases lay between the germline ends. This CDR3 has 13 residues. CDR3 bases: TGTGCCACCAGGGGAACAGGGAGCACTGAAGCTTTCTTT. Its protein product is CATRGTGSTEAFF.

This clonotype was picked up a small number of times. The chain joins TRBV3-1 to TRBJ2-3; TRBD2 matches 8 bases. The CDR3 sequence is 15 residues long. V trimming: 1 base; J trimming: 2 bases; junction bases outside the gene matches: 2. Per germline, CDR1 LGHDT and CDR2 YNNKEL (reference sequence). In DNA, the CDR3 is TGTGCCAGCAGCCAAGCGGGGGGGACCACAGATACGCAGTATTTT. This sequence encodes CASSQAGGTTDTQYF.

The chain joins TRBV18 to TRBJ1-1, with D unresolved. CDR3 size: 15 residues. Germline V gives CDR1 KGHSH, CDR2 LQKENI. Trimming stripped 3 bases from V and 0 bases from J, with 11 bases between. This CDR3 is CASSPGVNLNTEAFF. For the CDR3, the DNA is TGTGCCAGCTCACCGGGAGTTAATCTGAACACTGAAGCTTTCTTT.

In DNA, the CDR3 is TGTGCCATCAGTAATTCCCAAGAGACCCAGTACTTC. Protein product: CAISNSQETQYF. The rearrangement joins TRBV10-3 to TRBJ2-5; D unclear. V was shortened by 5 bases and J by 1 base, with 5 bases between the two germline ends. Germline V gene data show CDR1 as ENHRY and CDR2 as SYGVKD. This CDR3 comprises 12 residues.

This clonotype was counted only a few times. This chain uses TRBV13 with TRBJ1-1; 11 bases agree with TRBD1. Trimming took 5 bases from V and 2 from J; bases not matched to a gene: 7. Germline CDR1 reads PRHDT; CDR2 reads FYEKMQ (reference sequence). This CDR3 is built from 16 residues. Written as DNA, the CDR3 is TGTGCCAGCAGCGCCCGGGACAGGGGGGCAAACACTGAAGCTTTCTTT. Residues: CASSARDRGANTEAFF. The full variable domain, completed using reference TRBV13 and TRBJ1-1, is AAGVIQSPRHLIKEKRETATLKCYPIPRHDTVYWYQQGPGQDPQFLISFYEKMQSDKGSIPDRFSAQQFSDYHSELNMSSLELGDSALYFCASSARDRGANTEAFFGQGTRLTVV.

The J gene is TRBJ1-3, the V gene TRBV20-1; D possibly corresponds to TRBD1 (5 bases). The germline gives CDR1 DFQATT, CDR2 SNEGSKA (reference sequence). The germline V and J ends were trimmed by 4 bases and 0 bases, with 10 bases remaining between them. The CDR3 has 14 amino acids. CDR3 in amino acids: CSAMDMYSGNTIYF. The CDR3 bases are TGCAGTGCTATGGACATGTACTCTGGAAACACCATATATTTT.

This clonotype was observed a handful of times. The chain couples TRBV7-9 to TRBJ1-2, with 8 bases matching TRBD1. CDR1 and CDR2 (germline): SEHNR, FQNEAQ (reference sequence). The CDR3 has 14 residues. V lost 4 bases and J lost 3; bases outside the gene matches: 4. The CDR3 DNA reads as TGTGCCAGCAGCTACACAGGGGGTCACTATGGCTACACCTTC. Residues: CASSYTGGHYGYTF.

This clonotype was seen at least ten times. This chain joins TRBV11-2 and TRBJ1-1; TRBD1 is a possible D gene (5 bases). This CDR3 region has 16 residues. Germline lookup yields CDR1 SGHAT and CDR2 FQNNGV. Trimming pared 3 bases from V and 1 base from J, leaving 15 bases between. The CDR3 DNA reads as TGTGCCAGCAGCTTGCGGGGGGGTTCGGGGAACACTGAAGCTTTCTTT. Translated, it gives CASSLRGGSGNTEAFF.

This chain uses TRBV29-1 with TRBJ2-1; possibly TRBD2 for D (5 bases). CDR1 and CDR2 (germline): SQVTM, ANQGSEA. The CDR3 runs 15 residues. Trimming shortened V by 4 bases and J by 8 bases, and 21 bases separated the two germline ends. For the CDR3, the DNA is TGCAGCGTTGTCGGGTTGGAGGAAGGGATCGATGAGCAGTTCTTC. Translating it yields CSVVGLEEGIDEQFF.

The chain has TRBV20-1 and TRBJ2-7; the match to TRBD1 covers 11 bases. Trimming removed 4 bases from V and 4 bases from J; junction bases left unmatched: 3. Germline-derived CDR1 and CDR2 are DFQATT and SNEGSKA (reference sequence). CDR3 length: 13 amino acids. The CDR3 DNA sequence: TGCAGTGCTAAGAGGGACAGGGGGTACGAGCAGTACGTC. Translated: CSAKRDRGYEQYV.

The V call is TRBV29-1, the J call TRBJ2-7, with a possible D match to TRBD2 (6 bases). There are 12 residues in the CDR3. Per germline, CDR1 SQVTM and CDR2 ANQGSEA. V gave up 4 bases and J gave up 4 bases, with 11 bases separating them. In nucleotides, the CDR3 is TGCAGCGTTGGACTAGTCGCGTACGAGCAGTACTTC. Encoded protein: CSVGLVAYEQYF.

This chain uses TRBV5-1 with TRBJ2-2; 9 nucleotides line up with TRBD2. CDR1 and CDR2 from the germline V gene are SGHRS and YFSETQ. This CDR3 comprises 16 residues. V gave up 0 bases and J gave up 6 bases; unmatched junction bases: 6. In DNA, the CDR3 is TGCGCCAGCAGCTTGGGGCTAGCGGGATTTGCCGGGGAGCTGTTTTTT. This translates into CASSLGLAGFAGELFF.

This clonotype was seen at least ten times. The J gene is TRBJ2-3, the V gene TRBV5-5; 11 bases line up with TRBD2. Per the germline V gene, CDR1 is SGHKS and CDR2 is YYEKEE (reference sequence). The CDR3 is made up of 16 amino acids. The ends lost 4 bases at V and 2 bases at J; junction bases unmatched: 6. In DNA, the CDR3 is TGTGCCAGCAGCCCAACTAGCGGGGGATACACAGATACGCAGTATTTT. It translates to CASSPTSGGYTDTQYF.

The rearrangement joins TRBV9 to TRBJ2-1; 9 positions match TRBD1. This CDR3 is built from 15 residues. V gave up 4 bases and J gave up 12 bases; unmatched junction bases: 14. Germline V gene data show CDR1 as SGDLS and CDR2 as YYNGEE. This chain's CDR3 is CASSRNRDRDFGQFF. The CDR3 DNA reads TGTGCCAGCAGCCGAAACCGGGACAGGGATTTTGGGCAGTTCTTC.

CDR3 DNA: TGCGCCAGCAGCCTTAACGCCCAGGGGGTTTATAATTCACCCCTCCACTTT. It specifies CASSLNAQGVYNSPLHF. The rearrangement joins TRBV5-1 to TRBJ1-6; 7 nucleotides align to TRBD1. J gave up 4 bases and V 4 bases, and 11 bases lay outside the gene matches. The CDR3 is 17 amino acids. Germline CDR1 SGHRS, CDR2 YFSETQ.

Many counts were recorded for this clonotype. In DNA, the CDR3 is TGCGCCAGCAGCTTGGAGCTGGACAGGGTCCACAATCATGAGCAGTTCTTC. It codes for CASSLELDRVHNHEQFF. The chain has TRBV5-1 and TRBJ2-1, with 8 bases fitting TRBD1. Germline V lookup: CDR1 SGHRS, CDR2 YFSETQ. CDR3 size: 17 residues. Trimming cost V 0 bases and J 8 bases; bases outside gene matches: 13.

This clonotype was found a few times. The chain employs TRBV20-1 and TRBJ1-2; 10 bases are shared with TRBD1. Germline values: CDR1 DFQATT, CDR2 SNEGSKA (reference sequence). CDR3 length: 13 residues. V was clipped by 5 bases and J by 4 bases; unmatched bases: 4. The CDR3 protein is CSAPDRGGYGYTF. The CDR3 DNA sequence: TGCAGTGCTCCGGACAGGGGGGGCTATGGCTACACCTTC.

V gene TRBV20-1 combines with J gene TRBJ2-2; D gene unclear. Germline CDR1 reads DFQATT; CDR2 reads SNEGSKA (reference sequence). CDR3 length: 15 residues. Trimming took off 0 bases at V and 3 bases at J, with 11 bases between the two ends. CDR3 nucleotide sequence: TGCAGTGCTAGAGATACCGGGCAGGACACCGGGGAGCTGTTTTTT. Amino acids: CSARDTGQDTGELFF.

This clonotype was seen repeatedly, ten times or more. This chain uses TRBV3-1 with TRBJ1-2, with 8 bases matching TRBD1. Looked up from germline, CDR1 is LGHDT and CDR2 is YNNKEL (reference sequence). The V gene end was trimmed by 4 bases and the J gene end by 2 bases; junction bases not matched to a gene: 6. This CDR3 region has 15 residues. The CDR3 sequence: CASSRPGQANYGYTF. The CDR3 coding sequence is TGTGCCAGCAGCCGCCCGGGACAGGCCAACTATGGCTACACCTTC.

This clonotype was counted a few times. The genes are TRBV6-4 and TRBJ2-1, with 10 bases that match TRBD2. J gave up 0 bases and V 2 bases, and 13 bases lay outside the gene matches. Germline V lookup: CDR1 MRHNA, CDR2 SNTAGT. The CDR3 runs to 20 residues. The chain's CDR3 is CASSDPGRSLAGASYNEQFF. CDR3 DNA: TGTGCCAGCAGTGACCCCGGTAGATCCCTAGCGGGAGCCTCCTACAATGAGCAGTTCTTC.

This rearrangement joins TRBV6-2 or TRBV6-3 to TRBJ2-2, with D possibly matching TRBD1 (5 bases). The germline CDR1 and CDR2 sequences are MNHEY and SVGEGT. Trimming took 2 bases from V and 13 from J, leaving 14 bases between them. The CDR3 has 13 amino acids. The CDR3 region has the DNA TGTGCCAGCAGTTACCGAGCAGACAGTGTGCTGTTTTTT. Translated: CASSYRADSVLFF.

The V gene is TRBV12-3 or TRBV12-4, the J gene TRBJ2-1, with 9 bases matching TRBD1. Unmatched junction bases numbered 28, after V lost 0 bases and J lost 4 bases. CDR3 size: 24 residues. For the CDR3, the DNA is TGTGCCAGCAGTTTAGCTCTGATATACCCGGGACAGGGTGCCACACGGCCAGATTACAATGAGCAGTTCTTC. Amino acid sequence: CASSLALIYPGQGATRPDYNEQFF.

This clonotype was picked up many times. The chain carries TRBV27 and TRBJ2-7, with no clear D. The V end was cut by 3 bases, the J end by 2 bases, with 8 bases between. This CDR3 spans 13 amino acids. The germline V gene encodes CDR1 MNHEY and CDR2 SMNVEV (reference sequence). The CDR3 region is CASSLGIAYEQYF. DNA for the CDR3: TGTGCCAGCAGTTTGGGGATTGCCTACGAGCAGTACTTC.